The 30 T cell receptor beta chains given below trace back to one sample, sequenced in a study of blood T cell repertoires in COVID-19. Sequencing used immunoSEQ multiplex PCR; TCRdb keeps in-frame clones, though not all of them. The table has about 210,000 clones, about 88% seen once; the top ten hold approximately 5%. Sequenced material: peripheral blood. The receptors derive from a woman aged 80 or over with acute or convalescent COVID-19.

This clone was detected once. V usage is TRBV6-5 and J usage is TRBJ2-5; perhaps TRBD1 as D (6 bases). Trimming left V 6 bases short and J 5 bases short, with 13 bases between. Per the germline V gene, CDR1 is MNHEY and CDR2 is SVGAGI. This CDR3 has 13 amino acids. The CDR3 DNA follows: TGTGCCAGCAGAAACAGGGATCGGGAGACCCAGTACTTC. Protein sequence: CASRNRDRETQYF.

This chain uses TRBV7-3 with TRBJ2-3; TRBD2 agrees at 8 bases. This CDR3 has 15 residues. The junction had 9 bases not matched to a gene; V was cut back by 6 bases and J by 4 bases. Per germline, CDR1 SGHTA and CDR2 FQGTGA. CDR3 DNA: TGTGCCAGCAGTAGGAAAGCGGGAGAATCAGATACGCAGTATTTT. Translation: CASSRKAGESDTQYF.

This clone has just a few counts. V and J are TRBV3-1 (or the pseudogene TRBV3-2) and TRBJ2-5; 7 bases agree with TRBD1. Looked up from germline, CDR1 is LGHDT and CDR2 is YNNKEL (reference sequence). V lost 4 bases and J lost 4; bases outside the gene matches: 6. This CDR3 is 14 amino acids long. The CDR3 reads CASSLEGAAETQYF. Here the CDR3 DNA reads TGTGCCAGCAGCCTAGAGGGGGCTGCAGAGACCCAGTACTTC.

V is TRBV20-1 and J is TRBJ1-5; the D is unclear. This CDR3 is 15 amino acids long. Germline V gene sequence: CDR1 DFQATT, CDR2 SNEGSKA (reference sequence). Trimming removed 3 bases at V and 3 bases at J, with 15 bases between. The CDR3 nucleotides read TGCAGTGCTAGTCACAGCCCGATTTACAATCAGCCCCAGCATTTT. This codes for CSASHSPIYNQPQHF.

This clone was counted between two and nine times. V is TRBV7-3 and J is TRBJ2-7; 10 bases match TRBD2. V lost 1 base and J lost 3; bases outside the gene matches: 3. The CDR3 contains 15 residues. The germline CDR1 and CDR2 sequences are SGHTA and FQGTGA. DNA for the CDR3: TGTGCCAGCAGCTTAAGTCTAGCGGGAGTCTACGAGCAGTACTTC. Residues: CASSLSLAGVYEQYF. Full variable domain (remainder filled in from reference TRBV7-3 and TRBJ2-7): GAGVSQTPSNKVTEKGKYVELRCDPISGHTALYWYRQSLGQGPEFLIYFQGTGAADDSGLPNDRFFAVRPEGSVSTLKIQRTERGDSAVYLCASSLSLAGVYEQYFGPGTRLTVT.

The rearrangement links TRBV21-1 to TRBJ1-1; the table names TRBD1, a call not compared with the DNA. TRBV21-1 is tagged as a pseudogene. The CDR3 is 14 amino acids. The CDR3 region has the DNA TGTGCCAGCAGCTTCAGGGGGAGGAGCACTGAAGCTTTCTTT. Its protein is CASSFRGRSTEAFF.

V and J are TRBV4-3 and TRBJ2-1; 9 bases map to TRBD2. This CDR3 comprises 16 residues. CDR1 is LGHNA, CDR2 YSLEER, per germline. The trim removed 4 bases at V and 6 bases at J, leaving 10 bases unmatched. The chain's CDR3 is CASSPSGREGANEQFF. The DNA for the CDR3 is TGCGCCAGCAGCCCCTCAGGGCGGGAGGGAGCCAATGAGCAGTTCTTC.

The chain carries TRBV6-5 and TRBJ2-1; 8 nucleotides line up with TRBD2. Germline trimming cut 6 bases from V and 3 bases from J; bases unmatched to any gene: 7. CDR1 is MNHEY and CDR2 is SVGAGI in the germline V gene. The CDR3 loop spans 15 amino acids. CDR3 residues: CASSASGSNYNEQFF. CDR3 DNA sequence: TGTGCCAGCAGCGCCAGCGGGAGCAACTACAATGAGCAGTTCTTC.

The count of this clone is one. J is TRBJ2-3 and V is TRBV19; 7 positions match TRBD1. Germline CDR1 reads LNHDA; CDR2 reads SQIVND (reference sequence). The CDR3 spans 13 residues. The junction had 4 bases not matched to a gene; V was cut back by 6 bases and J by 4 bases. The CDR3 coding sequence is TGTGCCAGTAGACGGACAGGCCCAGATACGCAGTATTTT. As protein: CASRRTGPDTQYF.

This clone was picked up a small number of times. The chain carries TRBV4-1 and TRBJ1-2; the match to TRBD1 covers 7 bases. Germline V gene sequence: CDR1 MGHRA, CDR2 YSYEKL. CDR3 size: 21 residues. With 2 bases clipped from V and 3 bases from J, the junction kept 24 bases outside the gene matches. CDR3 in amino acids: CASSQYAPLYGQDGGDYGYTF. CDR3 DNA sequence: TGCGCCAGCAGCCAATACGCTCCCTTGTATGGACAGGACGGTGGTGACTATGGCTACACCTTC.

In this sample, this clone turned up a few times. The V call is TRBV30, the J call TRBJ2-5, with 11 bases matching TRBD1. CDR1 and CDR2 from the germline V gene are GTSNPN and SVGIG (reference sequence). The V and J ends lost 4 bases and 5 bases, in that order; junction bases with no gene match: 6. The CDR3 spans 14 residues. The CDR3: CAWTRDRGWETQYF. The CDR3 bases are TGTGCCTGGACTCGGGACAGGGGGTGGGAGACCCAGTACTTC.

This rearrangement joins TRBV7-2 to TRBJ2-1; 9 positions agree with TRBD2. J gave up 6 bases and V 5 bases, and 11 bases lay outside the gene matches. The length of the CDR3 is 16 residues. CDR1 and CDR2 (germline): SGHTA, FQGNSA. For the CDR3, the DNA is TGTGCCAGCAGCGTCACCGGTAGCGGGAGCCGCAATGAGCAGTTCTTC. Translated, it gives CASSVTGSGSRNEQFF.

CDR3 region: CASSLNGAGLDYGYTF. The CDR3 DNA follows: TGTGCCAGCAGCTTAAATGGGGCAGGGCTGGACTATGGCTACACCTTC. This chain joins TRBV7-2 and TRBJ1-2, with D possibly matching TRBD1 (5 bases). V dropped 2 bases and J dropped 3 bases, with 16 bases sitting between them. The length of the CDR3 is 16 residues. CDR1 is SGHTA, CDR2 FQGNSA, per germline.

The chain combines TRBV3-1 (or the pseudogene TRBV3-2) with TRBJ2-5; 9 positions agree with TRBD2. Per germline, CDR1 LGHDT and CDR2 YNNKEL (reference sequence). With V trimmed by 2 bases and J by 3 bases, 10 bases remained unmatched. The CDR3 runs to 17 residues. The CDR3 DNA follows: TGTGCCAGCAGCCAAAACCCGGCGGGACTAGCAGAAGAGACCCAGTACTTC. Translation: CASSQNPAGLAEETQYF.

The V gene is TRBV12-3 or TRBV12-4, the J gene TRBJ2-5; tentative D call: TRBD2 (6 bases). The CDR3 covers 13 residues. Trimming left V 8 bases short and J 4 bases short, with 14 bases between. This CDR3 reads CASGIPGLETQYF. The DNA of the CDR3 is TGTGCCAGCGGAATTCCGGGACTAGAGACCCAGTACTTC.

The rearrangement joins TRBV7-2 to TRBJ1-3; possibly TRBD1 for D (6 bases). The CDR3 is 14 residues long. With 6 bases removed from V and 5 bases from J, the gap between germline ends came to 14 bases. Germline assignment: CDR1 SGHTA and CDR2 FQGNSA. The CDR3 DNA follows: TGTGCCAGCAGTCCAGAAGGGGGAAGAAACACCATATATTTT. Protein product: CASSPEGGRNTIYF.

V and J are TRBV6-5 and TRBJ1-6; the D is unclear. Trimming cost V 6 bases and J 13 bases, with 19 bases left between them. From germline, CDR1 is MNHEY and CDR2 SVGAGI. The CDR3 spans 14 residues. The CDR3: CASRARQSSGPLHF. CDR3 in DNA: TGTGCCAGCAGAGCCAGACAATCAAGTGGTCCCCTCCACTTT.

This rearrangement joins TRBV28 to TRBJ2-3; tentatively, D is TRBD2 (6 bases). The germline V and J ends were trimmed by 5 bases and 4 bases, with 22 bases remaining between them. The germline CDR1 and CDR2 sequences are MDHEN and SYDVKM. CDR3 length equals 17 residues. In DNA form, the CDR3 reads TGTGCCAGCAGTCCACCCGGGGGTCGGGACGGGGCAGATACGCAGTATTTT. Encoded protein: CASSPPGGRDGADTQYF.

CDR3 sequence reads: CASSITGLAGELFF. CDR3 bases: TGTGCCAGCAGTATTACAGGGCTGGCCGGGGAGCTGTTTTTT. The chain is built from TRBV4-2 and TRBJ2-2; D is perhaps TRBD1 (6 bases). Germline assignment: CDR1 LGHNA and CDR2 YNFKEQ. The CDR3 consists of 14 residues. The V end was cut by 6 bases, the J end by 6 bases, with 14 bases between.

The chain uses TRBV19 and TRBJ1-5, with TRBD1 matching over 9 bases. From germline, CDR1 is LNHDA and CDR2 SQIVND (reference sequence). The trim removed 1 base at V and 6 bases at J, leaving 10 bases unmatched. The CDR3 runs to 17 residues. For the CDR3, the DNA is TGTGCCAGTAGTATAGGTTTACAGGGGGCCCGGCGTCAGCCCCAGCATTTT. Amino acid sequence: CASSIGLQGARRQPQHF.

The chain employs TRBV28 and TRBJ1-5, with D uncertain. The CDR3 is 13 amino acids. Germline lookup yields CDR1 MDHEN and CDR2 SYDVKM. V lost 7 bases and J 0 bases, leaving 7 bases between the germline ends. As DNA, the CDR3 is TGTGCCAGCACGTCAGATAGCAATCAGCCCCAGCATTTT. Protein: CASTSDSNQPQHF. The variable domain in full, completed from reference TRBV28 and TRBJ1-5, reads DVKVTQSSRYLVKRTGEKVFLECVQDMDHENMFWYRQDPGLGLRLIYFSYDVKMKEKGDIPEGYSVSREKKERFSLILESASTNQTSMYLCASTSDSNQPQHFGDGTRLSIL.

This chain joins TRBV19 and TRBJ2-1, with D perhaps matching TRBD2 (6 bases). Trimming stripped 5 bases from V and 2 bases from J, with 16 bases between. The CDR3 has 16 amino acids. Looked up from germline, CDR1 is LNHDA and CDR2 is SQIVND (reference sequence). CDR3 sequence reads: CASSPPGSGTYNEQFF. The CDR3 DNA reads as TGTGCCAGTAGTCCCCCCGGGAGCGGAACCTACAATGAGCAGTTCTTC.

This clone was seen a single time. The chain recombines TRBV10-3 with TRBJ1-2, with unresolved D. The V and J ends lost 2 bases and 7 bases respectively, with 8 bases between them. The CDR3 totals 12 residues. Germline V gene data show CDR1 as ENHRY and CDR2 as SYGVKD. Written as DNA, the CDR3 is TGTGCCATCAGTGAGATCCGGTCTGGCTACACCTTC. Translation: CAISEIRSGYTF.

The chain carries TRBV19 and TRBJ2-5; TRBD1 matches at 7 bases. This CDR3 has 13 residues. CDR1 and CDR2 (germline): LNHDA, SQIVND (reference sequence). With V trimmed by 5 bases and J by 7 bases, 7 bases remained unmatched. In DNA, the CDR3 is TGTGCCAGTAGTCAGGACAGGTCGGGGACCCAGTACTTC. Amino acid sequence: CASSQDRSGTQYF.

The chain recombines TRBV25-1 with TRBJ1-1; TRBD1 matches at 9 bases. Trimming cost V 4 bases and J 1 base; bases outside gene matches: 7. Germline-derived CDR1 and CDR2 are MGHDK and SYGVNS. CDR3 length equals 16 residues. CDR3 sequence: CASSARPTGGNTEAFF. The CDR3 region has the DNA TGTGCCAGCAGTGCGAGACCGACAGGGGGGAACACTGAAGCTTTCTTT.

The genes are TRBV6-6 and TRBJ2-1, with 7 bases that match TRBD2. The V gene end was trimmed by 8 bases and the J gene end by 13 bases; junction bases not matched to a gene: 11. CDR3 length equals 12 residues. Germline-derived CDR1 and CDR2 are MNHNY and SVGAGI (reference sequence). CDR3 bases: TGTGCCAGCGGACGTCCTAGCGGCCTTCAGTTCTTC. Amino acid sequence: CASGRPSGLQFF.

The rearrangement joins TRBV4-1 to TRBJ2-7; D possibly corresponds to TRBD1 (6 bases). Germline V gene lookup returns CDR1 MGHRA and CDR2 YSYEKL. The length of the CDR3 is 15 residues. Trimming removed 0 bases from V and 6 bases from J, with 15 bases in between. CDR3 region: CASSQEGQGLGEQYF. For the CDR3, the DNA is TGCGCCAGCAGCCAAGAAGGGCAGGGGCTCGGCGAGCAGTACTTC.

The gene calls are TRBV5-1 and TRBJ2-1, with TRBD2 identical over 9 bases. Germline V gene lookup returns CDR1 SGHRS and CDR2 YFSETQ. V was pared by 4 bases and J by 3 bases, with 5 bases of the junction left unmatched. The CDR3 sequence is 15 residues long. The CDR3 nucleotides are TGCGCCAGCAGCGTTAGCGGGGGAGACTACAATGAGCAGTTCTTC. This sequence encodes CASSVSGGDYNEQFF.

The chain recombines TRBV28 with TRBJ2-7; 12 nucleotides agree with TRBD2. The germline V gene encodes CDR1 MDHEN and CDR2 SYDVKM. The J segment lost 3 bases and the V segment lost 1 base, leaving 7 bases of the junction unmatched. The CDR3 totals 17 residues. The CDR3 DNA reads as TGTGCCAGCAGTTTATCTAGCGGGAGGGGAACAGGCTACGAGCAGTACTTC. It codes for CASSLSSGRGTGYEQYF.

This clone was counted once. V usage is TRBV19 and J usage is TRBJ2-3; D ambiguous. Germline values: CDR1 LNHDA, CDR2 SQIVND (reference sequence). Deletions cut 4 bases from V and 2 bases from J, with 13 bases between. The CDR3 runs to 15 residues. CDR3 DNA sequence: TGTGCCAGTAGTACCCCCAGTCCCTTCACAGATACGCAGTATTTT. This gives the protein CASSTPSPFTDTQYF.